A selection of T cell receptor beta chains follows, all from one sample in a study of blood T cell repertoires in COVID-19. Assay: immunoSEQ multiplex PCR; the TCRdb copy retains only in-frame clones and omits some. The data contain about 180,000 clones, 90% of them singletons. Sequencing used peripheral blood. Source of these receptors: a middle-aged man with acute or convalescent COVID-19. Both conserved end residues are trimmed from each CDR3. Fields, in order: CDR3 length, V gene, D gene, J gene, CDR3 protein. A D gene is named only where the DNA matches it firmly.

11	TRBV18	NA	TRBJ2-7	ASSPRETRVFH
10	TRBV28	NA	TRBJ2-5	ASRTSRETQY
14	TRBV5-1	NA	TRBJ2-1	ASSLGALSSYNEQF
12	TRBV7-9	NA	TRBJ1-1	ASSFRWSNTEAF
15	TRBV7-9	TRBD2	TRBJ2-5	ASSRGLAGGLWETQY
15	TRBV6-2/TRBV6-3	TRBD1	TRBJ1-1	ASSYRTGFDWDTEAF
10	TRBV11-2	TRBD2	TRBJ2-7	ASSAGVYEQY
14	TRBV27	TRBD2	TRBJ2-7	ASSTGLAGGHSEQY
10	TRBV10-3	NA	TRBJ1-5	AISESYQPQH
12	TRBV4-3	TRBD1	TRBJ1-1	ASSQRTGFTEAF
15	TRBV7-8	TRBD2	TRBJ2-3	ASSLVFGLGATDTQY
15	TRBV4-2	TRBD1	TRBJ2-6	ASSQEDRYSGANVLT
13	TRBV19	TRBD2	TRBJ2-5	ASSPGFLAGETQY
14	TRBV24-1	TRBD1	TRBJ2-3	ATSDAGTGSTDTQY
15	TRBV15	TRBD1	TRBJ2-1	ATSREPGGQGDNEQF
13	TRBV6-2/TRBV6-3	NA	TRBJ1-5	ASSRFDLGNQPQH
11	TRBV19	TRBD1	TRBJ1-1	ASSPTGGIEAF
10	TRBV12-3/TRBV12-4	NA	TRBJ1-1	ASTLRLGGRF
11	TRBV18	NA	TRBJ2-5	ASSPQEGETQY
12	TRBV28	NA	TRBJ2-7	ASSPPGSHYEQY
13	TRBV7-9	TRBD1	TRBJ1-3	ASSPDRVSGNTIY
13	TRBV10-2	TRBD1	TRBJ2-1	ASSGTGDAYNEQF
14	TRBV19	TRBD1	TRBJ1-5	ASSKLTGLNVQPQH
14	TRBV9	NA	TRBJ1-2	ASSRIGGAHNYGYT
9	TRBV20-1	NA	TRBJ1-4	SATSREKLF
13	TRBV5-6	NA	TRBJ2-2	ASSRRVRDTGELF
9	TRBV20-1	NA	TRBJ1-2	SSVPSYGYT
12	TRBV6-5	NA	TRBJ1-6	ASSLVGFNSPLH